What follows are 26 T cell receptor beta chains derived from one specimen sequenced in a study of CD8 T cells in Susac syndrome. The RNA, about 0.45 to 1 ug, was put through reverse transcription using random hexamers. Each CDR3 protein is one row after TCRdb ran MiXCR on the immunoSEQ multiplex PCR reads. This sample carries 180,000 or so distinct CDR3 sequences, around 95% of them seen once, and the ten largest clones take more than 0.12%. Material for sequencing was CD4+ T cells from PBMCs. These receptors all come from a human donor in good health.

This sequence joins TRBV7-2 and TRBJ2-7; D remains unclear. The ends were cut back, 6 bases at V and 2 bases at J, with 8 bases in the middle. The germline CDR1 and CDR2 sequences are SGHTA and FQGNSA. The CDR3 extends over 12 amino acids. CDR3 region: CASSLWTYEQYF. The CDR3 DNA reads TGTGCCAGCAGTTTATGGACCTACGAGCAGTACTTC.

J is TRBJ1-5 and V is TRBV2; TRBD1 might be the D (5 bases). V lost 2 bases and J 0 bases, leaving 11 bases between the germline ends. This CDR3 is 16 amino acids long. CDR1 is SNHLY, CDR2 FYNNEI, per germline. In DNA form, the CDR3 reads TGTGCCAGCAGTGAAAGGGAGGGGAGTAGCAATCAGCCCCAGCATTTT. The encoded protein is CASSEREGSSNQPQHF.

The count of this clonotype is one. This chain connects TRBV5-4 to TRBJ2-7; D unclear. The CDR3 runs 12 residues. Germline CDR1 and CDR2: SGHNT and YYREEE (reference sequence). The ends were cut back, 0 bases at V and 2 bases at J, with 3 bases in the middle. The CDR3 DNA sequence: TGTGCCAGCAGCTTGGAAACCTACGAGCAGTACTTC. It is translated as CASSLETYEQYF.

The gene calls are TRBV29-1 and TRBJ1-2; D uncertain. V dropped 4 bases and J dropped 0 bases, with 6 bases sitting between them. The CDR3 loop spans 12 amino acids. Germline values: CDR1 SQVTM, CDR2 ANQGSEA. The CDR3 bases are TGCAGCGTTGGGGGTCCTAACTATGGCTACACCTTC. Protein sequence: CSVGGPNYGYTF.

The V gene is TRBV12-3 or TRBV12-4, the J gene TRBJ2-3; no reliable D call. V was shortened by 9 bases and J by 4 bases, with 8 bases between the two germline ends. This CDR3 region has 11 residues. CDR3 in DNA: TGTGCCAGTACCTCTGCAGATACGCAGTATTTT. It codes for CASTSADTQYF.

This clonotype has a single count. The CDR3 sequence is CASSLSSPATQYF. The CDR3 region has the DNA TGTGCCAGCAGCTTGAGTAGCCCTGCGACCCAGTACTTC. V and J are TRBV5-5 and TRBJ2-5, with D unresolved. CDR1 is SGHKS, CDR2 YYEKEE, per germline (reference sequence). Trimming shortened V by 1 base and J by 7 bases, and 11 bases separated the two germline ends. This CDR3 is built from 13 residues.

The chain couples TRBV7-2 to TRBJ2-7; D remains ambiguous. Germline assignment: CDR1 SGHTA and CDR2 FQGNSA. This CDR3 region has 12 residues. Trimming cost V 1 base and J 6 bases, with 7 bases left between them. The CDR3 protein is CASSLGWGEQYF. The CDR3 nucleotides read TGTGCCAGCAGCTTAGGCTGGGGCGAGCAGTACTTC.

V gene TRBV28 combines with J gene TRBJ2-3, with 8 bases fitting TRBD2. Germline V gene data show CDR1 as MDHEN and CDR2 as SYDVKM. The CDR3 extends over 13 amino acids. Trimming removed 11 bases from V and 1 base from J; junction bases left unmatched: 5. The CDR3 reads CAWAGGRTDTQYF. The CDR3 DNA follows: TGTGCCTGGGCGGGGGGTCGCACAGATACGCAGTATTTT.

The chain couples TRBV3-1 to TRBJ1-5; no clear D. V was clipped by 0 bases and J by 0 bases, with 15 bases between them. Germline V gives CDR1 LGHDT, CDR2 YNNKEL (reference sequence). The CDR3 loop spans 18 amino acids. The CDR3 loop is CASSQDSAASYSNQPQHF. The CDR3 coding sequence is TGTGCCAGCAGCCAAGATTCGGCGGCTAGTTATAGCAATCAGCCCCAGCATTTT. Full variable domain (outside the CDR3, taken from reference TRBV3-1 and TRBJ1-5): DTAVSQTPKYLVTQMGNDKSIKCEQNLGHDTMYWYKQDSKKFLKIMFSYNNKELIINETVPNRFSPKSPDKAHLNLHINSLELGDSAVYFCASSQDSAASYSNQPQHFGDGTRLSIL.

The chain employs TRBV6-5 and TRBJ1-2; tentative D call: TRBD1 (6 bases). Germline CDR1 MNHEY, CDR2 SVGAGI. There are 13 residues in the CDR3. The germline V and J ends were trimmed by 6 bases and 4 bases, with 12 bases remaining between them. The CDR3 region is CASSPTGFYGYTF. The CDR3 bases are TGTGCCAGCAGCCCCACAGGGTTCTATGGCTACACCTTC.

The CDR3 region is CASSPGTKETQYF. Written as DNA, the CDR3 is TGCGCCAGCAGCCCCGGGACTAAAGAGACCCAGTACTTC. The V and J genes are TRBV5-1 and TRBJ2-5, with 7 bases fitting TRBD2. CDR1 and CDR2 (germline): SGHRS, YFSETQ. The V and J ends lost 4 bases and 3 bases, in that order; junction bases with no gene match: 3. This CDR3 has 13 residues.

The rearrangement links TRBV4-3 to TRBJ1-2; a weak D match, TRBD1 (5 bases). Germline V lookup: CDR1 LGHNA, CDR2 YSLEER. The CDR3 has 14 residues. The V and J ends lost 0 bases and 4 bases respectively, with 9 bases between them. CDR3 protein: CASSQERTPYGYTF. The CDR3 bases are TGCGCCAGCAGCCAAGAGAGGACACCCTATGGCTACACCTTC.

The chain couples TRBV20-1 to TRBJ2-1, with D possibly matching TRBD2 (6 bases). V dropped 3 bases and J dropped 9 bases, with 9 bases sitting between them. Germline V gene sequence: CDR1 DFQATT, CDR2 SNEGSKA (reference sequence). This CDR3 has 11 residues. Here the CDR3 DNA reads TGCAGTGCTAGCCGGGACTTTGAGCAGTTCTTC. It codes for CSASRDFEQFF.

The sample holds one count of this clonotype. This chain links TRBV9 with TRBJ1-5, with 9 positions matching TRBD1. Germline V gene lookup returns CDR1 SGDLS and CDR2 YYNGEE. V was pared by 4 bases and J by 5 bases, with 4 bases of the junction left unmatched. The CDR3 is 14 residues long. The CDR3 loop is CASSLQGADQPQHF. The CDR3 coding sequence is TGTGCCAGCAGCCTACAGGGGGCCGATCAGCCCCAGCATTTT.

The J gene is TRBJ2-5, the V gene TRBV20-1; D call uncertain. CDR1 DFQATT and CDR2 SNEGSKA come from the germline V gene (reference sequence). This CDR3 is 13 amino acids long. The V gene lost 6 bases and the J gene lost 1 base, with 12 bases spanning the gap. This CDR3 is CSAQAHLQETQYF. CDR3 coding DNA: TGCAGTGCGCAGGCCCACCTCCAAGAGACCCAGTACTTC.

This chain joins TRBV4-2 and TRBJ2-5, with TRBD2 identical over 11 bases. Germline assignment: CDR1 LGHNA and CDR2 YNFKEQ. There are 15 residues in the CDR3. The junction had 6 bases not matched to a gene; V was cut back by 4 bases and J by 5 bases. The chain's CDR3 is CASSLASGGRETQYF. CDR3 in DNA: TGTGCCAGCAGCCTGGCTAGCGGGGGGCGGGAGACCCAGTACTTC.

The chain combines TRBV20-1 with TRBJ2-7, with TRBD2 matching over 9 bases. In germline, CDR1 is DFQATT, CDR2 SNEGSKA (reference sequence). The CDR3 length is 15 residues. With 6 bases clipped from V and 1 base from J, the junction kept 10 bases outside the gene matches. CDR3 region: CSAWWTAGGSYEQYF. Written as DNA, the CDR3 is TGCAGTGCCTGGTGGACAGCGGGGGGTTCCTACGAGCAGTACTTC.

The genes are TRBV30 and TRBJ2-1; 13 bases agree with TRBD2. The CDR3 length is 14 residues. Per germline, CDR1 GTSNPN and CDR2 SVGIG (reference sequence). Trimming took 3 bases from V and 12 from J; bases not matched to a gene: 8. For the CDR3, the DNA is TGTGCCTGGAGGGGACGGAGACTAGCGGGGGGGCAGTTCTTC. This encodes CAWRGRRLAGGQFF. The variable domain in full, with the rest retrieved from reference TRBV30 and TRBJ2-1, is SQTIHQWPATLVQPVGSPLSLECTVEGTSNPNLYWYRQAAGRGLQLLFYSVGIGQISSEVPQNLSASRPQDRQFILSSKKLLLSDSGFYLCAWRGRRLAGGQFFGPGTRLTVL.

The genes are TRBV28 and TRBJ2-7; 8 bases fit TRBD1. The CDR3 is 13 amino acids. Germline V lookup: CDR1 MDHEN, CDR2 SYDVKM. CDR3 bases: TGTGGGAGCACCGGACAGGGATCCTACGAGCAGTACTTC. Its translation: CGSTGQGSYEQYF.

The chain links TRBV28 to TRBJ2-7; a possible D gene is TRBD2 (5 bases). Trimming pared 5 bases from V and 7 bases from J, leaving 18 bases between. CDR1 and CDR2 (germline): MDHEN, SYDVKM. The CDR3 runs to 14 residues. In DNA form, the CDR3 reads TGTGCCAGCAGTCCCGGCGGCACATCGGGAGAGCAGTACTTC. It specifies CASSPGGTSGEQYF.

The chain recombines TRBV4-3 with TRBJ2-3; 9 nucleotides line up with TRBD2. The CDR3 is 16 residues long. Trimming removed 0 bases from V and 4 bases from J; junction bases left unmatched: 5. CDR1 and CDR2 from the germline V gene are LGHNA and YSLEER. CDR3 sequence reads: CASSQDRAGGADTQYF. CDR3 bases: TGCGCCAGCAGCCAAGATCGAGCGGGGGGCGCAGATACGCAGTATTTT.

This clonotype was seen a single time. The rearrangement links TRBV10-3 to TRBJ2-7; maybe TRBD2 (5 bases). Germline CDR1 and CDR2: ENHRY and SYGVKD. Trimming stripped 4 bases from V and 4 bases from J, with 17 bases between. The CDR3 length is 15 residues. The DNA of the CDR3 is TGTGCCATCAGTGTGTCGGCCCGGGGTGGTTACGAGCAGTACTTC. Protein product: CAISVSARGGYEQYF.

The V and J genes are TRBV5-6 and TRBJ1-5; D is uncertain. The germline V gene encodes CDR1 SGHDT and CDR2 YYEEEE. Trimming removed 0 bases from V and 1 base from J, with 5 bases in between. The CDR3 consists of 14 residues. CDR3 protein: CASSLGRSNQPQHF. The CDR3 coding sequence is TGTGCCAGCAGCTTGGGAAGGAGCAATCAGCCCCAGCATTTT.

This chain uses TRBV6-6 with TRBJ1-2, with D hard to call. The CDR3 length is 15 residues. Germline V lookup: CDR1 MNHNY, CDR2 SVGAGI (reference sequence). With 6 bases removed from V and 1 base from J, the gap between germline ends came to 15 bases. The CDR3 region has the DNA TGTGCCAGCAGCCTCGGACGGCGAATTAACTATGGCTACACCTTC. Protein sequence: CASSLGRRINYGYTF.

CDR3 protein: CSASGTRETQYF. For the CDR3, the DNA is TGCAGTGCGTCTGGGACTAGAGAGACCCAGTACTTC. The rearrangement joins TRBV20-1 to TRBJ2-5; 8 bases line up with TRBD2. The ends lost 6 bases at V and 4 bases at J; junction bases unmatched: 4. CDR1 and CDR2 (germline): DFQATT, SNEGSKA (reference sequence). The CDR3 totals 12 residues.

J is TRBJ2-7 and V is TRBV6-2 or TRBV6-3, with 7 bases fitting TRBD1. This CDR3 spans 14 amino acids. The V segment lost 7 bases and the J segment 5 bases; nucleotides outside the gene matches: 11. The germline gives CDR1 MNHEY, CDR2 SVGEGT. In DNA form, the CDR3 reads TGTGCCAGCACGTTCGGACAGGCCCCCAACGAGCAGTACTTC. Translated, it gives CASTFGQAPNEQYF.